This T cell receptor beta chain comes out of a study of T cells in Graves' hyperthyroidism and ophthalmopathy. The overall study: Prior to any treatment, at the point of initial diagnosis, peripheral blood was collected.

RNA transcripts served as the template for amplifying TCR beta CDR3 regions. Initially, a first-round RT-PCR of the TCR CDR3 employed the HTBI primer set. TCRdb called the multiplex PCR reads again in MiXCR, with one record for every CDR3 protein. The table lists roughly 700,000 distinct CDR3 sequences, approximately 36% of them singletons. The table lists this clonotype with many counts. The CDR3 spans 15 residues. CDR1 SGHVS and CDR2 FNYEAQ come from the germline V gene. With 5 bases removed from V and 6 bases from J, the gap between germline ends came to 19 bases. The study excluded patients with uncontrolled infection, other autoimmune disease, pregnancy or lactation. Clinical symptoms, serum thyroxine, TRAb, thyroid ultrasound and orbital computed tomography established diagnosis. The source of the PBMCs was approximately 9.5 ml of fresh peripheral blood.

The chain recombines TRBV7-6 with TRBJ1-2; weak D call: TRBD1 (6 bases). The clonotype comes from a woman between 40 and 50 years old with Graves' hyperthyroidism. Specimen: blood. The CDR3 bases are TGTGCCAGCAGCCCGACTCAACAGGGCGTCAATGGCTACACCTTC. Amino acid sequence: CASSPTQQGVNGYTF. The full variable domain, rest sourced from reference TRBV7-6 and TRBJ1-2, is GAGVSQSPRYKVTKRGQDVALRCDPISGHVSLYWYRQALGQGPEFLTYFNYEAQQDKSGLPNDRFSAERPEGSISTLTIQRTEQRDSAMYRCASSPTQQGVNGYTFGSGTRLTVV.